The sequence of this T cell receptor (beta chain) was determined in a study of T cell changes during pregnancy in multiple sclerosis. V lost 1 base to trimming and J lost 2 bases, with 12 bases between them. The CDR3 sequence is 15 residues long. Germline V CDR1 and CDR2: MGHRA, YSYEKL. The repertoire was sequenced with immunoSEQ multiplex PCR; TCRdb's copy has only in-frame clones and lacks some. The repertoire consists of around 62,000 clones, with about 90% occurring once and the leading ten covering 2% to 2.5%. The source was peripheral blood, collected in the second trimester of pregnancy. This receptor was obtained from a female donor in good health, enrolled as a control in a pregnancy study. This rearrangement joins TRBV4-1 to TRBJ2-7; D is perhaps TRBD1 (6 bases). The DNA of the CDR3 is TGCGCCAGCAGCCAAGGACAGGCCAACACCTACGAGCAGTACTTC. It encodes CASSQGQANTYEQYF.